Given below is one T cell receptor beta chain in context. What this receptor recognizes is not known. Per-nucleotide qualities are absent, and no much larger clonotype sits a single base away. Genomic DNA was isolated from the sorted cells so that the TCRbeta CDR3 region could be sequenced. The immunoSEQ Assay was used for sequencing of TCRbeta CDR3 regions. This is the immuneACCESS table as TCRdb keeps it, with only in-frame sequences that have V and J called. A part of the clones is gone; compared with another copy, unresolved V genes explain less than half, and the rest is unexplained. The sample includes approximately 99,000 clones, with about nine tenths observed a single time. The top ten hold less than 6.5% of the sample. The source of the sample is a study of OX40 agonist ivuxolimab in advanced cancers. Context from the whole study: Ivuxolimab, which targeted the costimulatory receptor OX40 (CD134), was an agonistic, fully human IgG2 monoclonal antibody. Partial responses occurred in three dose-escalation patients, of whom one had hepatocellular carcinoma and two had cutaneous melanoma. Patients were allowed to have had prior anti-PD-1, anti-PD-L1 or anti-CTLA-4 therapy, and approximately 43% of the dose-escalation patients had previously received checkpoint inhibitors. Among the 50 to 55 dose-escalation patients, some 20 had hepatocellular carcinoma, some 15 melanoma, 9 renal cell carcinoma and 9 head and neck cancer. The point of sequencing TCRbeta in the periphery was to test whether ivuxolimab changed TCR sequence diversity and drove clonal T-cell expansion. The dose-escalation cohort was 80% to 90% male with a mean age of 60 years, ranging from roughly 20 to 80. The monotherapy dose-escalation portion (N ≈ 52 patients) of the phase I ivuxolimab trial is reported in the paper. Intravenous ivuxolimab was administered to patients every 2 weeks at six dose levels: 0.01, 0.1, 0.3, 1.5, 3 and 10 mg/kg.

The trial excluded patients who had a history of autoimmune disease or who were on systemic immunosuppression. Peripheral blood for TCR sequencing was drawn from every dose cohort at baseline, at cycle 4 day 1 and at cycle 7 day 1. The samples were taken from a phase I, first-in-human, multicenter, open-label dose-escalation trial of ivuxolimab. The trial enrolled adults with locally advanced or metastatic head and neck squamous cell, hepatocellular, melanoma or renal cell carcinoma. Before TCR sequencing, CD4+ T cells and CD8+ T cells were sorted from peripheral blood as separate populations. After removal of 3 bases from V and 2 bases from J, the junction retains 14 bases not matched to a gene. The CDR3 goes from the cysteine to the phenylalanine over 19 residues. Only the CDR3 region is kept as DNA, spanning 57 bases read in frame from base 1. Per the germline V gene, ENHRY is the CDR1 and SYGVKD is the CDR2.

Study-wide conclusions, independent of this receptor: Low levels of normalized T-cell clonal expansion were also seen in some patients who did not respond. At doses of 0.1 to 3.0 mg/kg, clonal expansion of both CD4+ and CD8+ T cells in blood was seen between baseline and week 6. After ivuxolimab, expanded clones were on average more numerous among CD8+ T cells than among CD4+ T cells. In the 0.1-3.0 mg/kg groups, partial responders were among the patients with the lowest normalized peripheral clonal expansion, particularly in CD8+ T cells. The antigen specificity of the peripheral T cells that underwent clonal expansion was not determined.

The clonotype comes from an adult with an advanced solid tumor such as melanoma, head and neck, liver or kidney cancer. The chain couples TRBV10-3 to TRBJ1-1, and 11 bases in between align with TRBD1. Source: CD4+ or CD8+ T cells sorted from blood, taken in a trial of the OX40 agonist ivuxolimab. The CDR3 is CAISDLNRGTGGTNTEAFF. Here is the DNA: TGTGCCATCAGTGACCTTAACCGTGGGACAGGGGGGACCAACACTGAAGCTTTCTTT.